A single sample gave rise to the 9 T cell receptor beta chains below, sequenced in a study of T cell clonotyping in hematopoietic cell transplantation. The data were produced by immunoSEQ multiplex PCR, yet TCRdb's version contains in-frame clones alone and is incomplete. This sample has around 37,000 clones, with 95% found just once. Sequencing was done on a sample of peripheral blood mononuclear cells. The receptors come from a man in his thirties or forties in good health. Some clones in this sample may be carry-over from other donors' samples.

Here the CDR3 reads CASSLPGTGELFF. The DNA of the CDR3 is TGTGCCAGCAGCTTGCCGGGGACCGGGGAGCTGTTTTTT. The chain recombines TRBV5-4 with TRBJ2-2; a possible D gene is TRBD2 (5 bases). V gave up 1 base and J gave up 5 bases, with 6 bases separating them. The CDR3 extends over 13 amino acids. Germline V gene sequence: CDR1 SGHNT, CDR2 YYREEE (reference sequence).

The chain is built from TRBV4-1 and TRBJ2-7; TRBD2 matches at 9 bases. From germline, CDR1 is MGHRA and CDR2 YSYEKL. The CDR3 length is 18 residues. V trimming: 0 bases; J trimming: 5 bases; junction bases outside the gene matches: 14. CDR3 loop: CASSQDWAGGVRGDEQYF. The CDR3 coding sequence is TGCGCCAGCAGCCAAGATTGGGCGGGAGGGGTCCGTGGGGACGAGCAGTACTTC.

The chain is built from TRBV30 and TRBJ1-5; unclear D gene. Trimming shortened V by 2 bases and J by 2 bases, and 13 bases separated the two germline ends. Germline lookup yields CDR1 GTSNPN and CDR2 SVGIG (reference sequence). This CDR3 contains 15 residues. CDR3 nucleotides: TGTGCCTGGAGTATAGCGGCGGAGGGCAATCAGCCCCAGCATTTT. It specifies CAWSIAAEGNQPQHF.

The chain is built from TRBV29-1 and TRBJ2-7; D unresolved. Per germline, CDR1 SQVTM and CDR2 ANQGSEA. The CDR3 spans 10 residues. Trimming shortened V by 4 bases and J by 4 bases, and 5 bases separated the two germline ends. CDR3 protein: CSVVGYEQYF. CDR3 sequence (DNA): TGCAGCGTTGTGGGGTACGAGCAGTACTTC.

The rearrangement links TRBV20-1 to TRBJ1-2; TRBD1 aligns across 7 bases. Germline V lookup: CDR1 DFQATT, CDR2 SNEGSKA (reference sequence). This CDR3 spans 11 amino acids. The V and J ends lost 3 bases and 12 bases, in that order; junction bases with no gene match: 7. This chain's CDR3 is CSASRQGWNTF. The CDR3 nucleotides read TGCAGTGCTAGTCGACAGGGCTGGAACACCTTC.

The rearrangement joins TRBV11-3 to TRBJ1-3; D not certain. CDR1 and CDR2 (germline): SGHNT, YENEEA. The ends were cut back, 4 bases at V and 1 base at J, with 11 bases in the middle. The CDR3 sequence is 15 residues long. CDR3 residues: CASSSGLGSGNTIYF. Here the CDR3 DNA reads TGTGCCAGCAGCTCCGGCCTTGGATCTGGAAACACCATATATTTT.

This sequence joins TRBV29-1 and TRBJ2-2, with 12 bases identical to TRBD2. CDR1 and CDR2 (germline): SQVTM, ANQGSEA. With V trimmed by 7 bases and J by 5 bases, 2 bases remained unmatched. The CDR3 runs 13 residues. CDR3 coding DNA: TGCAGCGCCGGGACTAGCGGGACCGGGGAGCTGTTTTTT. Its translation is CSAGTSGTGELFF.

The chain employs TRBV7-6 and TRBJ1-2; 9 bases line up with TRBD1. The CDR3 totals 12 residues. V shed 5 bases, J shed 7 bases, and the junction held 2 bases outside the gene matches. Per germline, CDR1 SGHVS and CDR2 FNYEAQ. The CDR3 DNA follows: TGTGCCAGCAGCCGGGGACAGGGTGGCTACACCTTC. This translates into CASSRGQGGYTF.

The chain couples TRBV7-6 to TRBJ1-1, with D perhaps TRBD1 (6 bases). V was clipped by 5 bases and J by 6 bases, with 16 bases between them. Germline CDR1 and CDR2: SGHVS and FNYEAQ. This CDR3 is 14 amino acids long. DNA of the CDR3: TGTGCCAGCAGCCCAGTACGAGGGGGGTCTGAAGCTTTCTTT. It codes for CASSPVRGGSEAFF.